The present entry profiles one T cell receptor beta chain with its context. The data were obtained in a study of T and B cells in COVID-19 patients. Germline CDR1 is SGHKS and CDR2 is YYEKEE (reference sequence). This CDR3 is built from 17 residues. The ends lost 5 bases at V and 8 bases at J; junction bases unmatched: 13. TRB rearrangements were amplified by multiplex PCR with BIOMED2 TRB-A/B primers. Via MiXCR, TCRdb re-called the multiplex PCR reads, giving one row per CDR3 protein. The table lists thousands of distinct CDR3 sequences, 27% of them singletons. TRB was amplified from approximately 250-480 ng of blood genomic DNA.

The specimen sequenced was blood. V gene TRBV5-5 combines with J gene TRBJ2-1, with 13 bases matching TRBD2. The receptor's source is a human donor with active COVID-19. In DNA form, the CDR3 reads TGTGCCAGCAGTTCTCCCCGGACTAGCGGGAGCTTGGATGAGCAGTTCTTC. Translation: CASSSPRTSGSLDEQFF.